This T cell receptor (beta chain) came from a study of tissue T cells after allogeneic stem cell transplantation (dated by TCRdb to between 2021 and 2024). For the study in its entirety: The study profiled TCR beta repertoires across many tissues from research autopsies of patients with and without GVHD, plus mouse models of GVHD. The human arm was a prospective observational study without blinding or randomization. Study-wide findings and limitations: In both patients and mice, only a limited portion of the TCR repertoire detected in tissues was captured by blood and spleen T cells. Within patients, how anatomically similar the tissues were was a key factor in shaping TCR repertoire composition, regardless of disease or transplant status. The study did not establish which tissue TCRs were alloreactive or antigen-specific, and some clones may have been host cells that persisted. Only a few T cell clones appeared in more than one patient, yet motif-based clustering showed tissue-specific repertoire signatures that were shared between patients. The patient cohort was small and clinically heterogeneous, and sampling depth was acknowledged as a limitation.

This clone was counted only a few times. What antigen it recognizes has not been identified. In this entry, gene names and germline sequences are mouse ones. The CDR3 extends 1 residue past the end of the read, so its final part is completed from the germline J gene. In the paper's terms, the time point label means: mouse harvest day 14 after allogeneic transplant. Mouse grafts consisting of 10^7 T-cell-depleted bone marrow cells combined with 10^6 splenic CD5+ T cells were administered by tail vein injection. To model GVHD in mice, a major MHC-mismatch B6 (H2b) into BALB/c (H2d) model was used, and tissues were profiled at day 7 or 14. On day 7 or 14 post-transplant, mouse tissues and retro-orbital blood were harvested with separate sterile tools for each animal, and livers were flushed beforehand. Before genomic DNA was isolated with the DNeasy Blood & Tissue Kit, mouse tissues were minced with razor blades in buffered saline.

The library relied on the immunoSEQ multiplex PCR assay. Adaptive Biotechnologies performed the TCRbeta CDR3 sequencing at survey depth and reported CDR3 sequences, V/J genes, productive frequency and template counts. TCR beta CDR3 regions were amplified from genomic DNA rather than RNA. The paper's processing steps were these. Pairwise repertoire overlap between tissues was quantified with Jensen-Shannon divergence, where 1 means complete divergence and 0 identical. Based on pairwise JSD values, tissues were grouped by single-linkage agglomerative hierarchical clustering, and the results were shown as dendrograms. All patient samples were analyzed with GLIPH2 using simulation_depth 1000, kmer_min_depth 3 and cdr3_length_cutoff 8, and only groups containing more than two unique CDR3s were kept. A standardized tissue-overlap score extrapolated Jaccard GLIPH-group overlap across patients to a standard repertoire size of 1000 clones. Linear mixed-effect models, with tissue included as a fixed effect and individual included as a random effect, were used to assess associations of diversity with clinical or experimental variables. TCRdb retrieved this table from immuneACCESS and kept in-frame rearrangements only. Not all clones are present; in checked studies, unresolved V genes account for under half, and no reason is known for the remainder. The V and J calls and the clone size are those of that table, but D and trimming were determined from the DNA. Within this sample are 2,000 to 2,500 clones, with 40% to 55% of them counted one time only. The ten largest clones represent roughly 25% of the sample.

From the germline V gene, CDR1 is KGHTA and CDR2 is FQNQQP. From the cysteine through the phenylalanine, the CDR3 covers 16 amino acids. The 45 bases shown cover part of the CDR3, and their frame starts at base 1. Specimen: gut tissue. The receptor comes from a female BALB/c mouse given C57BL/6 T cells with graft-versus-host disease after an allogeneic hematopoietic cell transplant. The rearrangement joined TRBV23 to TRBJ2-3; TRBD1, as called in the table, went unchecked against the DNA. The DNA read from the CDR3 is TGCTCCAGCAGTCAATCCACAGGGCTTAGTGCAGAAACGCTGTAT. Translated, this gives CSSSQSTGLSAETLY. The entire CDR3 reads CSSSQSTGLSAETLYF.